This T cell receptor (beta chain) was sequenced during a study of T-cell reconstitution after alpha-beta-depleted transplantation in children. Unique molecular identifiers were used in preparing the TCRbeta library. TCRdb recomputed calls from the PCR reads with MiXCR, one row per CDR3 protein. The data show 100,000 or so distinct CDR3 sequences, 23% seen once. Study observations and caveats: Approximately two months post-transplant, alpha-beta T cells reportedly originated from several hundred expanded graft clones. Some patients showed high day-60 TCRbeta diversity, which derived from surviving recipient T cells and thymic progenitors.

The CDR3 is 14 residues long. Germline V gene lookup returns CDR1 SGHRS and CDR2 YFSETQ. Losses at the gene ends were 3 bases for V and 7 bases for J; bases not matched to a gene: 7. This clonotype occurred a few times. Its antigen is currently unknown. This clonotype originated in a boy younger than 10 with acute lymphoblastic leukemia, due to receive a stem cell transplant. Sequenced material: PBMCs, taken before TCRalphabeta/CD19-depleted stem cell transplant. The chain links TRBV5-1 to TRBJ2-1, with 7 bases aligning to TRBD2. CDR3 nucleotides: TGCGCCAGCAGCTCTAGCGGAGGGCGAAATGAGCAGTTCTTC. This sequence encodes CASSSSGGRNEQFF.